A selection of T cell receptor beta chains follows, all from one sample in a study of blood T cell repertoires in COVID-19. Sequencing was performed with immunoSEQ multiplex PCR; in TCRdb, only in-frame clones are kept and a portion is missing. The sample lists about 48,000 clones; approximately 80% were seen once. The sequenced sample was peripheral blood. The source is a human donor with active or convalescent COVID-19. The donor label of this sample is uncertain. Both conserved end residues are part of each CDR3. D genes are given only for firm matches. Some rows mark clone size as missing; the rest say once, few, many or name a class of expanded clone.

v_call	d_call	clone_size	j_call	cdr3_aa	cdr3_nt
TRBV5-6	TRBD1	-	TRBJ1-2	CASSTGQGARAYGYTF	TGTGCCAGCAGCACCGGACAGGGGGCGAGAGCATATGGCTACACCTTC
TRBV27	TRBD1	-	TRBJ2-2	CASRGQPNTGELFF	TGTGCCAGCAGGGGACAGCCGAACACCGGGGAGCTGTTTTTT
TRBV7-3	TRBD2	-	TRBJ2-3	CASSKTSGSTDTQYF	TGTGCCAGCAGTAAGACTAGCGGGAGCACAGATACGCAGTATTTT
TRBV7-6	TRBD2	-	TRBJ2-2	CASSLTGAGSGSTGELFF	TGTGCCAGCAGCTTAACAGGGGCGGGTAGCGGGAGCACCGGGGAGCTGTTTTTT
TRBV5-5	TRBD1	-	TRBJ1-2	CASSLARDRAGYTF	TGTGCCAGCAGCTTGGCCCGGGACAGGGCTGGCTACACCTTC
TRBV7-3	-	-	TRBJ2-1	CASSHIGDYNEQFF	TGTGCCAGCAGCCATATCGGAGATTACAATGAGCAGTTCTTC
TRBV15	TRBD1	-	TRBJ1-4	CATSRGTTGKLFF	TGTGCCACCAGCAGAGGGACGACAGGGAAACTGTTTTTT
TRBV9	-	-	TRBJ2-5	CASSGLVRGRDQETQYF	TGTGCCAGCAGCGGCCTGGTGCGGGGACGCGACCAAGAGACCCAGTACTTC
TRBV9	TRBD1	-	TRBJ1-1	CASSAGTGVNTEAFF	TGTGCCAGCAGCGCCGGCACAGGGGTAAACACTGAAGCTTTCTTT
TRBV30	-	many	TRBJ1-4	CAWSVRENEKLFF	TGTGCCTGGAGTGTACGGGAGAATGAAAAACTGTTTTTT